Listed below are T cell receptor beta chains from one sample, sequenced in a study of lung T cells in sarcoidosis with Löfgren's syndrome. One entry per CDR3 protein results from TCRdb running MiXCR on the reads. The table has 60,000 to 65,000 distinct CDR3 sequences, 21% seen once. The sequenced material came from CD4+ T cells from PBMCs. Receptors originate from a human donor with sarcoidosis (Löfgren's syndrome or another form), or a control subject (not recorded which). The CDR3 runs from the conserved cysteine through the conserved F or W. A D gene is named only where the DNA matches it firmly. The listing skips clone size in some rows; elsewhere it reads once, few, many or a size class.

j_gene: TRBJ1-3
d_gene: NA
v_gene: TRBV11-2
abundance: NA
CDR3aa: CASSLGRLSSGNTIYF
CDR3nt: TGTGCCAGCAGCTTAGGACGACTAAGCTCTGGAAACACCATATATTTT

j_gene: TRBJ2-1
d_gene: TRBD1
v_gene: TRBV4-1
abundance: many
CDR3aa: CASSQDRGQGQFF
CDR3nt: TGCGCCAGCAGCCAAGATAGGGGACAGGGTCAGTTCTTC

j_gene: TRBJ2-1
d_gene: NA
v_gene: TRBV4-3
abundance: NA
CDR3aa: CANSQDYYNEQFF
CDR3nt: TGCGCCAACAGCCAAGATTACTACAATGAGCAGTTCTTC

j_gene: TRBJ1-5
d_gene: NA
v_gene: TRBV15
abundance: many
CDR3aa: CATSRQGMSNQPQHF
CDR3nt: TGTGCCACCAGCAGACAGGGCATGAGCAATCAGCCCCAGCATTTT

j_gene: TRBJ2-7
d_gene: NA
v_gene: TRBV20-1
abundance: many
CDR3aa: CSALRANSYEQYF
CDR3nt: TGCAGTGCTCTCCGCGCCAACTCCTACGAGCAGTACTTC

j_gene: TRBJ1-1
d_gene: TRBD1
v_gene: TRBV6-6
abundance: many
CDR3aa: CASSYLTGASTEAFF
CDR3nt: TGTGCCAGCAGTTACCTCACAGGGGCAAGCACTGAAGCTTTCTTT

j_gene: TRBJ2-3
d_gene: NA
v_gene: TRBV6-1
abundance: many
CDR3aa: CASRGGTGTDTQYF
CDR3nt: TGTGCCAGCAGGGGGGGGACAGGCACAGATACGCAGTATTTT

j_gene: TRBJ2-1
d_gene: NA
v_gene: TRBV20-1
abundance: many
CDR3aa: CSVPHRTSKHNNEQFF
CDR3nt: TGCAGTGTTCCGCACAGAACTAGTAAACATAACAATGAGCAGTTCTTC

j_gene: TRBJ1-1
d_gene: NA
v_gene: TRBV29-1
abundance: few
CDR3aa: CSVEVLTRDTEAFF
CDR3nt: TGCAGCGTTGAAGTTCTCACTCGGGACACTGAAGCTTTCTTT

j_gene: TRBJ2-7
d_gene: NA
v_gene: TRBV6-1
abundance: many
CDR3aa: CASSRGTYYEQYF
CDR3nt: TGTGCCAGCAGCCGCGGGACTTACTACGAGCAGTACTTC

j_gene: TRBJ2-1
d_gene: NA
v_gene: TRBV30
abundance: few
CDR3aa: CAWSRLYNEQFF
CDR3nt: TGTGCCTGGAGTAGGTTATACAATGAGCAGTTCTTC

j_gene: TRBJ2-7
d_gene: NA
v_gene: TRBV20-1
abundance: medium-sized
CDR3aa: CSARDPVGGSHEQYF
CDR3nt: TGCAGTGCTAGAGATCCCGTCGGGGGTTCCCACGAGCAGTACTTC

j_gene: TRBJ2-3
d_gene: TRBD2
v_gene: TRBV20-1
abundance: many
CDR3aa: CSARPFSGRASDTQYF
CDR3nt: TGCAGTGCTAGGCCGTTCAGCGGGAGGGCGTCAGATACGCAGTATTTT

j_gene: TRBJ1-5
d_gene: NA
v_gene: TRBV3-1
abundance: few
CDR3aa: CASSQGSGISNQPQHF
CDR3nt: TGTGCCAGCAGCCAAGGATCAGGGATTAGCAATCAGCCCCAGCATTTT

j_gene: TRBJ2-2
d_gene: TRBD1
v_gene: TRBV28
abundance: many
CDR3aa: CASREVRTGATGELFF
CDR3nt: TGTGCCAGCAGAGAGGTGCGGACAGGGGCCACCGGGGAGCTGTTTTTT

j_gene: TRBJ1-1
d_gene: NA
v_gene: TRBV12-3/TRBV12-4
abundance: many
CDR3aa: CASSFWTDSNTEAFF
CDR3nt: TGTGCCAGCAGTTTTTGGACGGATTCGAACACTGAAGCTTTCTTT

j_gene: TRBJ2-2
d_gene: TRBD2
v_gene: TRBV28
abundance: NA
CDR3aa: CASSPGGQLGTSGTGELFF
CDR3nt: TGTGCCAGCAGCCCCGGGGGCCAACTCGGGACTAGCGGGACCGGGGAGCTGTTTTTT

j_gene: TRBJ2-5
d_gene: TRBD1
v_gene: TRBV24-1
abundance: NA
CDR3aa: CATRQTGLETQYF
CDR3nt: TGTGCCACCAGGCAGACAGGGCTGGAGACCCAGTACTTC

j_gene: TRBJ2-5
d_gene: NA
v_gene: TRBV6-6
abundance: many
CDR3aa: CASSYSRGRSQETQYF
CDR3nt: TGTGCCAGCAGTTACTCGAGGGGACGCTCCCAAGAGACCCAGTACTTC

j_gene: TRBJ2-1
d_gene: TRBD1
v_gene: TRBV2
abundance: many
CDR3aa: CASSSRTGRNEQFF
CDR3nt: TGTGCCAGCAGCTCTAGGACAGGGAGAAATGAGCAGTTCTTC

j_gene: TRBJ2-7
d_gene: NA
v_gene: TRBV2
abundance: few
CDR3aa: CASRVGAEQYF
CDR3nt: TGTGCCAGCAGAGTCGGGGCCGAGCAGTACTTC

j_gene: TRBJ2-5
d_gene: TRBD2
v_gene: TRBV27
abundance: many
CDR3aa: CASRSTSGQETQYF
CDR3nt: TGTGCCAGCAGGTCGACTAGCGGGCAAGAGACCCAGTACTTC

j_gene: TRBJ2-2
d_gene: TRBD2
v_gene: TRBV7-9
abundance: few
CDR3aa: CASSLAAGAGELFF
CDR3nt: TGTGCCAGCAGCTTAGCGGCGGGAGCCGGGGAGCTGTTTTTT

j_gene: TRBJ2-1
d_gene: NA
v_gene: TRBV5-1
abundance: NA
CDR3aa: CASSLVGVSYNEQFF
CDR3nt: TGCGCCAGCAGCTTGGTTGGGGTCTCCTACAATGAGCAGTTCTTC

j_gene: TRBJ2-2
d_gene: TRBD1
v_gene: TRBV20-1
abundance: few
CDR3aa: CSAGGTGDRLRTGELFF
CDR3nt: TGCAGTGCGGGGGGGACAGGGGACCGGTTACGCACCGGGGAGCTGTTTTTT

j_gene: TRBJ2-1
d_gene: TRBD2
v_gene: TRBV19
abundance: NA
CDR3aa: CASSIQAGGLSSCNEQFF
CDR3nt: TGTGCCAGTAGTATTCAAGCGGGAGGACTAAGCTCCTGCAATGAGCAGTTCTTC

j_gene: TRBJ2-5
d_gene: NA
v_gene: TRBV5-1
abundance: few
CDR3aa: CASSLPGETQYF
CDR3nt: TGCGCCAGCAGCTTGCCGGGAGAGACCCAGTACTTC

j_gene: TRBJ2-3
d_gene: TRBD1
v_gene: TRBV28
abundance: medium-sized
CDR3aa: CASSPYLRGPDVGRQYF
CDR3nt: TGTGCCAGCAGTCCATACCTTAGGGGGCCCGATGTTGGTAGGCAGTATTTT

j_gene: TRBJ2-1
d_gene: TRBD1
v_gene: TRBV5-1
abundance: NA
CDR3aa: CASSLDGQGSYNEQFF
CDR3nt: TGCGCCAGCAGCTTGGATGGACAGGGCTCCTACAATGAGCAGTTCTTC

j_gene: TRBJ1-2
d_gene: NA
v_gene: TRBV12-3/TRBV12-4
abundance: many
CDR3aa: CATRPVGLYGYTF
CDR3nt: TGTGCCACCCGTCCTGTGGGGCTCTATGGCTACACCTTC

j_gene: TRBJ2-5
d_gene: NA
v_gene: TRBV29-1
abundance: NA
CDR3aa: CSVVGQQETQYF
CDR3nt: TGCAGCGTTGTAGGGCAGCAAGAGACCCAGTACTTC

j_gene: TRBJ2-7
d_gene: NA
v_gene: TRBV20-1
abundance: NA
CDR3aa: CSAISGVYEQYF
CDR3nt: TGCAGTGCTATTTCGGGAGTCTACGAGCAGTACTTC

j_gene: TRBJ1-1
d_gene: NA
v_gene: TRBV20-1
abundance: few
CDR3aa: CSARVDGGRGAFF
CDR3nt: TGCAGTGCTAGAGTAGACGGGGGGCGCGGAGCTTTCTTT

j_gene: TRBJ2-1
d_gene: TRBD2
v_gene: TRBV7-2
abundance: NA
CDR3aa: CASSLGGGIQYEQFF
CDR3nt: TGTGCCAGCAGCTTGGGGGGGGGGATTCAGTATGAGCAGTTCTTC

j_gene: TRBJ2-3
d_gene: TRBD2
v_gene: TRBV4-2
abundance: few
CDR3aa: CASSQKLAGEDTQYF
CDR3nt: TGTGCCAGCAGCCAGAAACTAGCGGGAGAAGATACGCAGTATTTT

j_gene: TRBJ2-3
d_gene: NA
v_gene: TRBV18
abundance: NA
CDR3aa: CASSPISTDTQYF
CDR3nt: TGTGCCAGCTCACCAATAAGCACAGATACGCAGTATTTT

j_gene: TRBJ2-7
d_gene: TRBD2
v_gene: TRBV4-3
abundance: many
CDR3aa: CASSQDYAGGSYEQYF
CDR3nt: TGCGCCAGCAGCCAAGATTACGCGGGAGGTTCCTACGAGCAGTACTTC

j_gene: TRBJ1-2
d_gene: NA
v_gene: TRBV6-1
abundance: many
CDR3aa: CASSTTGPPYGYTF
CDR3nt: TGTGCCAGCAGTACAACAGGGCCCCCCTATGGCTACACCTTC

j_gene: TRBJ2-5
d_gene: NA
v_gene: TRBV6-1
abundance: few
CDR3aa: CASTLQGGFQETQYF
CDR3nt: TGTGCCAGCACCCTTCAGGGGGGATTCCAAGAGACCCAGTACTTC

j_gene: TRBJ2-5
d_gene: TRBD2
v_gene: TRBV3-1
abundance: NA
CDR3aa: CASSPRVAGGQETQYF
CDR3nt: TGTGCCAGCAGCCCCCGGGTAGCGGGGGGGCAAGAGACCCAGTACTTC

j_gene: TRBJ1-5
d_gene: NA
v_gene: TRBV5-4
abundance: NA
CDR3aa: CASSLGAGQPQHF
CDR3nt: TGTGCCAGCAGCTTGGGGGCTGGGCAGCCCCAGCATTTT

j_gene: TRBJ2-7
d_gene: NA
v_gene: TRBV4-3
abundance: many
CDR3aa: CASSAGLPYEQYF
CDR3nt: TGCGCCAGCAGCGCAGGACTCCCCTACGAGCAGTACTTC

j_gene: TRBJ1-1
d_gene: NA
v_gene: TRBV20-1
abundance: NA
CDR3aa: CSAPTNTEAFF
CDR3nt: TGCAGTGCTCCCACGAACACTGAAGCTTTCTTT

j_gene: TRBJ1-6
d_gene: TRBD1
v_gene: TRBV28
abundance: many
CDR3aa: CASSSPGTVGTLHF
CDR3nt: TGTGCCAGCAGTTCTCCCGGGACAGTAGGCACCCTCCACTTT

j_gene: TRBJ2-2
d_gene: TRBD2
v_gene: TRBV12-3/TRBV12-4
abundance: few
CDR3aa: CASTPGTTLTGELFF
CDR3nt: TGTGCCAGCACCCCAGGGACTACCCTCACCGGGGAGCTGTTTTTT

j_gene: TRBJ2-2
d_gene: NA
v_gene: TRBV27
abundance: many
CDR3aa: CASSFRTSRPGELFF
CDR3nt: TGTGCCAGCAGTTTTAGAACTAGCCGTCCCGGGGAGCTGTTTTTT

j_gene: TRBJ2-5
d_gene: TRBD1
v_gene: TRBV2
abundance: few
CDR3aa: CASGQGGSQETQYF
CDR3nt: TGTGCCAGCGGACAGGGAGGATCACAAGAGACCCAGTACTTC

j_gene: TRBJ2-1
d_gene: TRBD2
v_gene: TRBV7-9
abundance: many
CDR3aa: CASPFPASGGGNEQFF
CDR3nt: TGTGCCAGCCCCTTCCCCGCTAGCGGGGGGGGCAATGAGCAGTTCTTC

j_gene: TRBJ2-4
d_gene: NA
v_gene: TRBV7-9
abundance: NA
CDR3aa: CVSSLGISAKNIQYF
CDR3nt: TGTGTCAGTAGCTTAGGAATTTCAGCCAAAAACATTCAGTACTTC